A single sample gave rise to the 10 T cell receptor beta chains below, sequenced in a study of Ad26.COV2.S vaccination and SARS-CoV-2 variants. The treatment is: roughly 18 received Ad26.COV2.S at low or high dose, single or two shots; 5 received placebo; per-sample allocation not given. Samples came from day 63 after the first vaccine or placebo injection. Using immunoSEQ multiplex PCR, the repertoire was profiled, and TCRdb retains in-frame clones only, with some absent. The sample yields more than 300,000 clones, 75% to 90% seen once. The sequencing used peripheral blood, collected in a trial of Ad26.COV2.S vaccine versus placebo. These receptors were obtained from a person between 18 and 65 years old who received the Ad26.COV2.S COVID-19 vaccine or a placebo.

This chain uses TRBV5-6 with TRBJ1-2; 8 bases are shared with TRBD1. The CDR3 covers 15 residues. Trimming at V came to 3 bases and at J to 0 bases, leaving 4 bases not matched to a gene. Germline V CDR1 and CDR2: SGHDT, YYEEEE. The CDR3 DNA is TGTGCCAGCAGCTACGGACAGGGCGCTAACTATGGCTACACCTTC. Its translation: CASSYGQGANYGYTF. Using reference TRBV5-6 and TRBJ1-2 for the parts outside the CDR3, the full variable domain is DAGVTQSPTHLIKTRGQQVTLRCSPKSGHDTVSWYQQALGQGPQFIFQYYEEEERQRGNFPDRFSGHQFPNYSSELNVNALLLGDSALYLCASSYGQGANYGYTFGSGTRLTVV.

The chain links TRBV3-1 (or the pseudogene TRBV3-2) to TRBJ1-6, with D unresolved. This CDR3 comprises 16 residues. V gave up 4 bases and J gave up 2 bases, with 12 bases separating them. Germline V gene sequence: CDR1 LGHDT, CDR2 YNNKEL (reference sequence). CDR3 sequence: CASSLRIAAYNSPLHF. CDR3 bases: TGTGCCAGCAGCCTGAGAATTGCGGCCTATAATTCACCCCTCCACTTT.

The J gene is TRBJ2-1, the V gene TRBV5-1; 11 positions match TRBD2. The V gene's germline CDR1 is SGHRS and CDR2 YFSETQ. This CDR3 has 16 residues. Trimming took 4 bases from V and 7 from J; bases not matched to a gene: 10. The CDR3 here is CASSVAGTSGQNEQFF. In DNA form, the CDR3 reads TGCGCCAGCAGCGTAGCCGGGACTAGCGGTCAGAATGAGCAGTTCTTC.

The chain couples TRBV7-9 to TRBJ1-2, with 7 bases that match TRBD1. The CDR3 extends over 13 amino acids. V shed 5 bases, J shed 6 bases, and the junction held 6 bases outside the gene matches. CDR1 and CDR2 from the germline V gene are SEHNR and FQNEAQ (reference sequence). The CDR3 nucleotides read TGTGCCAGCAGCCTAATAACAGGGGATGGCTACACCTTC. Protein sequence: CASSLITGDGYTF. Filled out from reference TRBV7-9 and TRBJ1-2, the complete variable domain reads DTGVSQNPRHKITKRGQNVTFRCDPISEHNRLYWYRQTLGQGPEFLTYFQNEAQLEKSRLLSDRFSAERPKGSFSTLEIQRTEQGDSAMYLCASSLITGDGYTFGSGTRLTVV.

This clone appeared a single time. The gene calls are TRBV3-1 (or the pseudogene TRBV3-2) and TRBJ1-2; TRBD1 matches 7 bases. CDR1 is LGHDT, CDR2 YNNKEL, per germline (reference sequence). V lost 4 bases, J lost 8 bases, and 7 bases stayed unmatched. The CDR3 sequence is 13 residues long. Here the CDR3 DNA reads TGTGCCAGCAGCCGTGACAGGGAATACGGCTACACCTTC. Translating gives CASSRDREYGYTF.

The rearrangement uses TRBV6-1 and TRBJ1-4; D is unclear. The germline gives CDR1 MNHNS, CDR2 SASEGT. The length of the CDR3 is 15 residues. V was trimmed by 2 bases and J by 6 bases, leaving 13 bases between them. CDR3 loop: CASSEFALGYEKLFF. As DNA, the CDR3 is TGTGCCAGCAGTGAATTCGCCCTAGGATATGAAAAACTGTTTTTT.

This chain uses TRBV19 with TRBJ2-6, with 10 bases matching TRBD1. The CDR3 has 19 amino acids. Germline V gene data show CDR1 as LNHDA and CDR2 as SQIVND (reference sequence). Trimming at V came to 7 bases and at J to 0 bases, leaving 12 bases not matched to a gene. CDR3 loop: CASKTGGAETNSGANVLTF. The CDR3, as DNA: TGTGCCAGTAAGACAGGGGGCGCTGAAACTAACTCTGGGGCCAACGTCCTGACTTTC.

The chain uses TRBV25-1 and TRBJ1-1; D unresolved. Trimming left V 6 bases short and J 8 bases short, with 13 bases between. Germline V gene data show CDR1 as MGHDK and CDR2 as SYGVNS. The CDR3 runs to 12 residues. The CDR3 loop reads CASRSGPFEAFF. CDR3 bases: TGTGCCAGCAGGTCCGGACCATTCGAAGCTTTCTTT.

The chain employs TRBV28 and TRBJ1-1, with D hard to call. The germline V and J ends were trimmed by 8 bases and 4 bases, with 8 bases remaining between them. CDR1 and CDR2 from the germline V gene are MDHEN and SYDVKM. This CDR3 has 11 amino acids. CDR3 residues: CASVFGTEAFF. The DNA of the CDR3 is TGTGCCAGCGTGTTCGGCACTGAAGCTTTCTTT.

The CDR3 reads CASSLEGEQFF. The DNA for the CDR3 is TGCGCCAGCAGCTTGGAAGGTGAGCAGTTCTTC. J is TRBJ2-1 and V is TRBV5-1; no clear D. CDR1 and CDR2 (germline): SGHRS, YFSETQ. There are 11 residues in the CDR3. V lost 0 bases to trimming and J lost 9 bases, with 4 bases between them.